These 30 T cell receptor beta chains came from one sample sequenced in a study of T cell responses to AZD1222 COVID-19 vaccine. Measured with immunoSEQ multiplex PCR; TCRdb has only the in-frame clones, and not every one. The sample includes some 110,000 clones, about 90% seen only once; the top ten take roughly 1.8%. The starting material was peripheral blood, obtained on day 0 of AZD1222 vaccination. These receptors were obtained from an adult in good health.

This clone was seen only once. The chain combines TRBV6-5 with TRBJ1-3; D gene unclear. The germline gives CDR1 MNHEY, CDR2 SVGAGI. This CDR3 is 12 amino acids long. The V end lost 7 bases, the J end lost 2 bases, and 6 bases lay between the germline ends. The CDR3: CASTSTGNTIYF. DNA for the CDR3: TGTGCCAGCACTAGTACTGGAAACACCATATATTTT.

CDR3 nucleotides: TGTGCCACCAGCAGAGATCGAGCGGGGTACCAAGAGACCCAGTACTTC. This encodes CATSRDRAGYQETQYF. The chain joins TRBV15 to TRBJ2-5; 7 bases match TRBD2. The trim removed 0 bases at V and 0 bases at J, leaving 4 bases unmatched. The CDR3 runs 16 residues. Germline lookup yields CDR1 LNHNV and CDR2 YYDKDF (reference sequence).

This chain links TRBV19 with TRBJ1-2; the D is unclear. The V end lost 6 bases, the J end lost 8 bases, and 25 bases lay between the germline ends. This CDR3 is built from 16 residues. Per germline, CDR1 LNHDA and CDR2 SQIVND (reference sequence). The CDR3 bases are TGTGCCAGTAGCTCTCTAAGGACCGGGATAAGTTCGGGCTACACCTTC. It yields the protein CASSSLRTGISSGYTF.

The V call is TRBV2, the J call TRBJ2-7; unclear D gene. The CDR3 is made up of 11 amino acids. V gave up 3 bases and J gave up 5 bases, with 5 bases separating them. Per germline, CDR1 SNHLY and CDR2 FYNNEI. For the CDR3, the DNA is TGTGCCAGCAGTGAGAATCACGAGCAGTACGTC. This translates into CASSENHEQYV.

This chain links TRBV6-2 or TRBV6-3 with TRBJ1-5; D is unresolved. This CDR3 is 18 amino acids long. Trimming left V 0 bases short and J 6 bases short, with 21 bases between. Germline-derived CDR1 and CDR2 are MNHEY and SVGEGT. CDR3 coding DNA: TGTGCCAGCAGTTACTCGAGAGATGAGCCGCGTTCGGGTCAGCCCCAGCATTTT. It encodes CASSYSRDEPRSGQPQHF.

This clone came up once. This chain joins TRBV6-2 or TRBV6-3 and TRBJ2-1; 7 nucleotides agree with TRBD2. V lost 4 bases and J lost 10; bases outside the gene matches: 16. Germline V gives CDR1 MNHEY, CDR2 SVGEGT. The CDR3 consists of 16 residues. CDR3: CASSSPLSGEYQEQFF. DNA of the CDR3: TGTGCCAGCAGTTCCCCGCTGAGCGGGGAGTATCAGGAGCAGTTCTTC.

The rearrangement joins TRBV5-1 to TRBJ1-3, with D perhaps TRBD1 (5 bases). The CDR3 loop spans 15 amino acids. Germline assignment: CDR1 SGHRS and CDR2 YFSETQ. Trimming shortened V by 3 bases and J by 8 bases, and 18 bases separated the two germline ends. Here the CDR3 DNA reads TGCGCCAGCAGCTATACTGGGACTCCGGGGGACACCATATATTTT. It encodes CASSYTGTPGDTIYF.

The chain uses TRBV19 and TRBJ2-1; tentatively, D is TRBD2 (5 bases). CDR3 length: 15 residues. CDR1 and CDR2 from the germline V gene are LNHDA and SQIVND (reference sequence). Trimming left V 4 bases short and J 4 bases short, with 14 bases between. The CDR3 sequence is CASSTRTGVYNEQFF. CDR3 DNA: TGTGCCAGTAGTACCAGGACTGGCGTATACAATGAGCAGTTCTTC.

The gene calls are TRBV2 and TRBJ2-5, with TRBD1 identical over 10 bases. Germline V CDR1 and CDR2: SNHLY, FYNNEI. Unmatched junction bases numbered 9, after V lost 1 base and J lost 1 base. This CDR3 spans 18 amino acids. CDR3 sequence reads: CASSEVSLGQGFQETQYF. CDR3 DNA sequence: TGTGCCAGCAGTGAAGTTTCCCTGGGACAGGGGTTCCAAGAGACCCAGTACTTC. Looking up the rest from reference TRBV2 and TRBJ2-5 gives the full variable domain: EPEVTQTPSHQVTQMGQEVILRCVPISNHLYFYWYRQILGQKVEFLVSFYNNEISEKSEIFDDQFSVERPDGSNFTLKIRSTKLEDSAMYFCASSEVSLGQGFQETQYFGPGTRLLVL.

V is TRBV19 and J is TRBJ1-2; 7 nucleotides agree with TRBD1. Germline CDR1 is LNHDA and CDR2 is SQIVND (reference sequence). CDR3 size: 20 residues. V trimming: 3 bases; J trimming: 4 bases; junction bases outside the gene matches: 23. CDR3 sequence: CASSIPTRGTDRIHSYGYTF. As DNA, the CDR3 is TGTGCCAGTAGTATTCCAACCAGGGGGACAGACAGAATCCACAGCTATGGCTACACCTTC.

The rearrangement joins TRBV6-5 to TRBJ2-7; weak D call: TRBD2 (5 bases). Trimming shortened V by 2 bases and J by 3 bases, and 5 bases separated the two germline ends. The germline CDR1 and CDR2 sequences are MNHEY and SVGAGI. This CDR3 has 12 residues. CDR3 sequence (DNA): TGTGCCAGCAGTTACGAGGGCTACGAGCAGTACTTC. The encoded protein is CASSYEGYEQYF.

The chain recombines TRBV4-3 with TRBJ2-2, with D perhaps matching TRBD1 (6 bases). Germline V CDR1 and CDR2: LGHNA, YSLEER. The CDR3 runs 17 residues. Trimming took off 1 base at V and 4 bases at J, with 16 bases between the two ends. CDR3 loop: CASSQVTGRGGTGELFF. As DNA, the CDR3 is TGCGCCAGCAGCCAAGTGACAGGACGAGGGGGCACCGGGGAGCTGTTTTTT.

The chain has TRBV5-1 and TRBJ2-2; no firm D call. This CDR3 is 15 amino acids long. Trimming took off 2 bases at V and 1 base at J, with 9 bases between the two ends. Germline V CDR1 and CDR2: SGHRS, YFSETQ. The CDR3 is CASSFGTVNTGELFF. The CDR3 nucleotides are TGCGCCAGCAGCTTTGGCACAGTGAACACCGGGGAGCTGTTTTTT.

This rearrangement joins TRBV5-1 to TRBJ2-6, with D hard to call. V gave up 0 bases and J gave up 1 base, with 11 bases separating them. There are 17 residues in the CDR3. Germline CDR1 reads SGHRS; CDR2 reads YFSETQ. The CDR3 region has the DNA TGCGCCAGCAGCTTGGTGGTAAGGGTTTCTGGGGCCAACGTCCTGACTTTC. It is translated as CASSLVVRVSGANVLTF.

The chain recombines TRBV7-9 with TRBJ1-2; 7 positions agree with TRBD1. The germline V gene has CDR1 SEHNR and CDR2 FQNEAQ (reference sequence). The CDR3 contains 16 residues. V was clipped by 5 bases and J by 5 bases; unmatched bases: 14. Written as DNA, the CDR3 is TGTGCCAGCAGCGGATCCCGGGACAGACCACCTTATGGCTACACCTTC. This sequence encodes CASSGSRDRPPYGYTF.

V usage is TRBV6-5 and J usage is TRBJ2-7; no clear D. Germline CDR1 is MNHEY and CDR2 is SVGAGI. The CDR3 sequence is 12 residues long. Trimming removed 6 bases at V and 7 bases at J, with 13 bases between. Here the CDR3 DNA reads TGTGCCAGCAGGGACGCCGACCGGGAGCAGTACGTC. As protein: CASRDADREQYV.

This clone showed up just once. The chain combines TRBV5-1 with TRBJ2-1; 10 bases map to TRBD2. Germline values: CDR1 SGHRS, CDR2 YFSETQ. This CDR3 comprises 15 residues. V was pared by 0 bases and J by 8 bases, with 5 bases of the junction left unmatched. This CDR3 reads CASSLGLAGADEQFF. CDR3 nucleotides: TGCGCCAGCAGCTTGGGTCTAGCGGGGGCGGATGAGCAGTTCTTC.

Turning to this clone: Other nucleotide sequences from this sample produce the same CDR3. This chain uses TRBV12-3 or TRBV12-4 with TRBJ1-1; unclear D gene. The CDR3 has 12 amino acids. V shed 1 base and J shed 8 bases, with 8 bases lying between them. The DNA of the CDR3 is TGTGCCAGCAGTTTAGGGCTAGGCGAAGCTTTCTTT. Amino acids: CASSLGLGEAFF.

The V call is TRBV2, the J call TRBJ1-2; TRBD1 aligns across 8 bases. J gave up 0 bases and V 4 bases, and 4 bases lay outside the gene matches. The germline gives CDR1 SNHLY, CDR2 FYNNEI. The CDR3 spans 15 residues. The CDR3 spells CASSATGASNYGYTF. In DNA form, the CDR3 reads TGTGCCAGCAGTGCGACAGGGGCTTCTAACTATGGCTACACCTTC.

This chain connects TRBV7-9 to TRBJ1-1, with 9 bases aligning to TRBD1. Germline CDR1 SEHNR, CDR2 FQNEAQ (reference sequence). The CDR3 spans 15 residues. V lost 5 bases, J lost 7 bases, and 11 bases stayed unmatched. The CDR3, as DNA: TGTGCCAGCAGCGCTAGCTACAGGGGGCCTTATGAAGCTTTCTTT. Protein sequence: CASSASYRGPYEAFF.

The CDR3 reads CAWSRAQDTEAFF. Here the CDR3 DNA reads TGTGCCTGGAGTAGGGCGCAGGACACTGAAGCTTTCTTT. The V and J genes are TRBV30 and TRBJ1-1; D unresolved. V was trimmed by 2 bases and J by 3 bases, leaving 10 bases between them. Germline CDR1 GTSNPN, CDR2 SVGIG (reference sequence). The CDR3 covers 13 residues.

Only one count was recorded for this clone. This sequence joins TRBV9 and TRBJ2-1; 7 bases are a match to TRBD2. The CDR3 sequence is 16 residues long. V lost 0 bases, J lost 3 bases, and 6 bases stayed unmatched. CDR1 and CDR2 (germline): SGDLS, YYNGEE. As DNA, the CDR3 is TGTGCCAGCAGCGTAGATTTGCGGGAGCTCTACAATGAGCAGTTCTTC. Translation gives CASSVDLRELYNEQFF. Based on the CDR3 plus reference TRBV9 and TRBJ2-1, the full variable domain is DSGVTQTPKHLITATGQRVTLRCSPRSGDLSVYWYQQSLDQGLQFLIQYYNGEERAKGNILERFSAQQFPDLHSELNLSSLELGDSALYFCASSVDLRELYNEQFFGPGTRLTVL.

This chain joins TRBV19 and TRBJ2-2; 9 bases map to TRBD2. V lost 4 bases and J lost 3; bases outside the gene matches: 9. Germline V gene sequence: CDR1 LNHDA, CDR2 SQIVND (reference sequence). This CDR3 has 17 residues. The CDR3 DNA reads TGTGCCAGTAGTAGACTCGCGGGGGGGCCGTACACCGGGGAGCTGTTTTTT. Amino acid sequence: CASSRLAGGPYTGELFF.

The chain couples TRBV6-5 to TRBJ1-2; 7 bases fit TRBD1. Unmatched junction bases numbered 11, after V lost 2 bases and J lost 5 bases. CDR3 length equals 16 residues. Looked up from germline, CDR1 is MNHEY and CDR2 is SVGAGI. The CDR3 protein is CASSYGLQGPGYGYTF. The CDR3 region has the DNA TGTGCCAGCAGTTACGGGTTACAGGGGCCGGGGTATGGCTACACCTTC.

V is TRBV6-4 and J is TRBJ2-1; D remains ambiguous. This CDR3 contains 15 residues. Germline CDR1 is MRHNA and CDR2 is SNTAGT. V lost 3 bases and J 0 bases, leaving 9 bases between the germline ends. This chain's CDR3 is CASSEASGSYNEQFF. CDR3 DNA: TGTGCCAGCAGTGAGGCGTCTGGCTCCTACAATGAGCAGTTCTTC.

The chain is built from TRBV27 and TRBJ2-5, with no clear D. Germline CDR1 is MNHEY and CDR2 is SMNVEV (reference sequence). CDR3 size: 13 residues. The V end lost 3 bases, the J end lost 0 bases, and 5 bases lay between the germline ends. CDR3 residues: CASSFADQETQYF. CDR3 coding DNA: TGTGCCAGCAGTTTTGCGGACCAAGAGACCCAGTACTTC.

The CDR3 loop is CASSIERGRGYTF. The CDR3 DNA sequence: TGTGCCAGTAGTATAGAGCGGGGAAGGGGCTACACCTTC. This chain connects TRBV19 to TRBJ1-2; D is uncertain. This CDR3 is built from 13 residues. Trimming cost V 0 bases and J 8 bases, with 10 bases left between them. CDR1 and CDR2 from the germline V gene are LNHDA and SQIVND (reference sequence).

The chain combines TRBV24-1 with TRBJ2-1; the match to TRBD2 covers 8 bases. J gave up 8 bases and V 4 bases, and 6 bases lay outside the gene matches. Germline-derived CDR1 and CDR2 are KGHDR and SFDVKD. The CDR3 contains 14 residues. The chain's CDR3 is CATSEPGGPHEQFF. As DNA, the CDR3 is TGTGCCACCAGTGAACCGGGAGGGCCACATGAGCAGTTCTTC.

The rearrangement uses TRBV19 and TRBJ1-5; D is possibly TRBD1 (5 bases). V was cut by 2 bases and J by 4 bases, with 12 bases left in between. Germline values: CDR1 LNHDA, CDR2 SQIVND (reference sequence). The CDR3 consists of 15 residues. The CDR3 region has the DNA TGTGCCAGTAGTATAAAGGGAAAGGGGAATCAGCCCCAGCATTTT. Residues: CASSIKGKGNQPQHF.

This rearrangement joins TRBV6-5 to TRBJ2-1, with D tentatively TRBD2 (7 bases). Between the trimmed V and J ends, which lost 2 bases and 6 bases, there was a span of 11 bases. Germline CDR1 and CDR2: MNHEY and SVGAGI. The CDR3 totals 14 residues. CDR3: CASSYGGGINEQFF. Written as DNA, the CDR3 is TGTGCCAGCAGTTACGGCGGGGGCATCAATGAGCAGTTCTTC.